This TCR beta chain was profiled in a study of graft-versus-host responses after intestinal transplantation. For this clone: Its antigen remains unidentified.

Profiling relied on immunoSEQ multiplex PCR, and the TCRdb table lists in-frame clones only, not all of them. Of about 89,000 clones listed, 75% to 95% are singletons. Trimming took 0 bases from V and 7 from J; bases not matched to a gene: 3. Germline loops: CDR1 MNHEY, CDR2 SVGAGI. This CDR3 is built from 16 residues. The sequence was obtained from a human donor who received an intestinal transplant. The J gene is TRBJ2-3, the V gene TRBV6-5; 14 nucleotides match TRBD2. The source was unstimulated CD4+ T cells sorted from spleen or lymph node cells, collected before intestinal transplant. CDR3 in amino acids: CASSYSRTSGGYTQYF. CDR3 nucleotide sequence: TGTGCCAGCAGTTACTCGCGGACTAGCGGGGGGTATACGCAGTATTTT.